Listed below are T cell receptor beta chains from one sample, sequenced in a study of blood T cell repertoires in COVID-19. Some clones are missing from TCRdb's copy, which holds only in-frame ones; the method was immunoSEQ multiplex PCR. The table records fewer than 300,000 clones, 65% to 90% of them present only once. The sample taken for sequencing was peripheral blood. The receptors were gathered from a human donor in a cohort sampled during active COVID-19. Both conserved end residues are part of each CDR3. Each record gives: CDR3 DNA, CDR3 protein, J gene, V gene, D gene, clone size. The D gene is left open where the match is weak. Clone size is not always given. Where it is, it says once, few, many or a class for expanded clones.

cdr3_nt: TGCGCCAGCAGCTTGGACAGAATGAACACTGAAGCTTTCTTT
cdr3_aa: CASSLDRMNTEAFF
j_call: TRBJ1-1
v_call: TRBV5-1
d_call: NA
clone_size: once

cdr3_nt: TGTGCCAGCAGCCAGAGCCCGGGTGGGGAGCAGTACTTC
cdr3_aa: CASSQSPGGEQYF
j_call: TRBJ2-7
v_call: TRBV3-1/TRBV3-2
d_call: NA
clone_size: NA

cdr3_nt: TGTGCCAGCAGCTTGGGACAGAACACTGAAGCTTTCTTT
cdr3_aa: CASSLGQNTEAFF
j_call: TRBJ1-1
v_call: TRBV7-9
d_call: NA
clone_size: once

cdr3_nt: TGTGCCAGCAGTTTTGCAGGGAAACCCTACAATGAGCAGTTCTTC
cdr3_aa: CASSFAGKPYNEQFF
j_call: TRBJ2-1
v_call: TRBV28
d_call: NA
clone_size: few

cdr3_nt: TGTGCCAGCTCCACCAGGGGGCGAACTGAAGCTTTCTTT
cdr3_aa: CASSTRGRTEAFF
j_call: TRBJ1-1
v_call: TRBV28
d_call: TRBD1
clone_size: NA

cdr3_nt: TGTGCCAGCAGTTTGCGGGGAGTGGCTGGGGCCAACGTCCTGACTTTC
cdr3_aa: CASSLRGVAGANVLTF
j_call: TRBJ2-6
v_call: TRBV27
d_call: NA
clone_size: NA

cdr3_nt: TGCAGCGTCGACGGACAGGGGGCAGACGAGCAGTACTTC
cdr3_aa: CSVDGQGADEQYF
j_call: TRBJ2-7
v_call: TRBV29-1
d_call: TRBD1
clone_size: NA

cdr3_nt: TGTGCCAGCAGCCAGGACAGGAGGAACACAGATACGCAGTATTTT
cdr3_aa: CASSQDRRNTDTQYF
j_call: TRBJ2-3
v_call: TRBV11-1
d_call: TRBD1
clone_size: NA

cdr3_nt: TGTGCCAGCAGTCCCGGACAGAGAAACTATGGCTACACCTTC
cdr3_aa: CASSPGQRNYGYTF
j_call: TRBJ1-2
v_call: TRBV27
d_call: NA
clone_size: NA

cdr3_nt: TGTGCCAGCTGCGTTCTAGCGGAAAATACGCAGTATTTT
cdr3_aa: CASCVLAENTQYF
j_call: TRBJ2-3
v_call: TRBV12-3/TRBV12-4
d_call: TRBD2
clone_size: NA

cdr3_nt: TGTGCCAGTAGCCACATCCAGGGGTCCGGGGCCAACGTCCTGACTTTC
cdr3_aa: CASSHIQGSGANVLTF
j_call: TRBJ2-6
v_call: TRBV19
d_call: NA
clone_size: NA

cdr3_nt: TGTGCCAGCAGCATGCTAGCGGGCACAGATACGCAGTATTTT
cdr3_aa: CASSMLAGTDTQYF
j_call: TRBJ2-3
v_call: TRBV21-1
d_call: NA
clone_size: few

cdr3_nt: TGTGCCAGCAGTCCCGGGACAGGGTATGGTACCGCGCTAGAAGCTTTCTTT
cdr3_aa: CASSPGTGYGTALEAFF
j_call: TRBJ1-1
v_call: TRBV27
d_call: TRBD1
clone_size: few

cdr3_nt: TGTGCCACCAGTGATCCGACAGGTACGGATACGCAGTATTTT
cdr3_aa: CATSDPTGTDTQYF
j_call: TRBJ2-3
v_call: TRBV24-1
d_call: NA
clone_size: NA

cdr3_nt: TGTGCCAGCAGCCAAGAGGGAGGGAGAACTGAAGCTTTCTTT
cdr3_aa: CASSQEGGRTEAFF
j_call: TRBJ1-1
v_call: TRBV4-2
d_call: NA
clone_size: NA

cdr3_nt: TGTGCCAGCAGCGATAGAGTCCGTGCCTTTACGGGTTCACCCCTCCACTTT
cdr3_aa: CASSDRVRAFTGSPLHF
j_call: TRBJ1-6
v_call: TRBV7-9
d_call: NA
clone_size: NA

cdr3_nt: TGTGCCAGCAGCCAGCCCGCGGGCTACGAGCAGTACTTC
cdr3_aa: CASSQPAGYEQYF
j_call: TRBJ2-7
v_call: TRBV11-2
d_call: NA
clone_size: few

cdr3_nt: TGTGCCAGCAGTTTAGAACAGGCGCGGCCCCAGCATTTT
cdr3_aa: CASSLEQARPQHF
j_call: TRBJ1-5
v_call: TRBV28
d_call: NA
clone_size: once

cdr3_nt: TGTGCCAGCATTCGGGACAGGGGGACCGGGGAGCTGTTTTTT
cdr3_aa: CASIRDRGTGELFF
j_call: TRBJ2-2
v_call: TRBV6-5
d_call: TRBD1
clone_size: few

cdr3_nt: TGTGCCAGCAGTCCCCACAGGGTAGGTGAGCAGTACTTC
cdr3_aa: CASSPHRVGEQYF
j_call: TRBJ2-7
v_call: TRBV6-2/TRBV6-3
d_call: NA
clone_size: once

cdr3_nt: TGTGCCAGCAGTGGGGGACAGGGATATGGCACAGATACGCAGTATTTT
cdr3_aa: CASSGGQGYGTDTQYF
j_call: TRBJ2-3
v_call: TRBV2
d_call: TRBD1
clone_size: few

cdr3_nt: TGTGCCACCAGCAGAGAGAAGCTAGCGGTGACCTACAATGAGCAGTTCTTC
cdr3_aa: CATSREKLAVTYNEQFF
j_call: TRBJ2-1
v_call: TRBV15
d_call: TRBD2
clone_size: NA

cdr3_nt: TGTGCCAGCAGCCCCCCAGCAGGGGCTGAGCAGTTCTTC
cdr3_aa: CASSPPAGAEQFF
j_call: TRBJ2-1
v_call: TRBV13
d_call: NA
clone_size: few

cdr3_nt: TGTGCCAGCAGCCAGACAGGGGTGGCCAAAAACATTCAGTACTTC
cdr3_aa: CASSQTGVAKNIQYF
j_call: TRBJ2-4
v_call: TRBV3-1/TRBV3-2
d_call: TRBD1
clone_size: NA

cdr3_nt: TGTGCCAACGAGCCGGGACTCCAAGCCAAAAACATTCAGTACTTC
cdr3_aa: CANEPGLQAKNIQYF
j_call: TRBJ2-4
v_call: TRBV21-1
d_call: NA
clone_size: NA

cdr3_nt: TGTGCCAGCACCCGACAGGGGGCTAACTATGGCTACACCTTC
cdr3_aa: CASTRQGANYGYTF
j_call: TRBJ1-2
v_call: TRBV6-5
d_call: TRBD1
clone_size: NA

cdr3_nt: TGTGCCAGCAGTGAAGGGGGGGTGAGCTTGCGGGAGACCCAGTACTTC
cdr3_aa: CASSEGGVSLRETQYF
j_call: TRBJ2-5
v_call: TRBV25-1
d_call: TRBD2
clone_size: NA

cdr3_nt: TGTGCCAGCAGCCTACGAAGACAGGACTTGAATGAAAAACTGTTTTTT
cdr3_aa: CASSLRRQDLNEKLFF
j_call: TRBJ1-4
v_call: TRBV13
d_call: NA
clone_size: once

cdr3_nt: TGTGCCAGTAGTGATACGGGACAGAACTACAATGAGCAGTTCTTC
cdr3_aa: CASSDTGQNYNEQFF
j_call: TRBJ2-1
v_call: TRBV19
d_call: TRBD1
clone_size: NA

cdr3_nt: TGCGCCAGCAGCTTGGGGGTAGCGGGGGTCGGTGAGCAGTTCTTC
cdr3_aa: CASSLGVAGVGEQFF
j_call: TRBJ2-1
v_call: TRBV5-1
d_call: TRBD2
clone_size: NA

cdr3_nt: TGTGCCAGCAGGAGGAATCAGCCCCAGCATTTT
cdr3_aa: CASRRNQPQHF
j_call: TRBJ1-5
v_call: TRBV7-9
d_call: NA
clone_size: few

cdr3_nt: TGTGCCAGCTCAAACTACCCTAGCACAGATACGCAGTATTTT
cdr3_aa: CASSNYPSTDTQYF
j_call: TRBJ2-3
v_call: TRBV18
d_call: NA
clone_size: NA

cdr3_nt: TGTGCCAGCACCTGGACAGGGGAGAACACTGAAGCTTTCTTT
cdr3_aa: CASTWTGENTEAFF
j_call: TRBJ1-1
v_call: TRBV6-5
d_call: TRBD1
clone_size: NA

cdr3_nt: TGTGCCAGCAGCCCAAATTCGGGAGCGGATGAAAAACTGTTTTTT
cdr3_aa: CASSPNSGADEKLFF
j_call: TRBJ1-4
v_call: TRBV14
d_call: NA
clone_size: NA

cdr3_nt: TGTGCCAGTAACGCGGGTCCCACCTACGAGCAGTACTTC
cdr3_aa: CASNAGPTYEQYF
j_call: TRBJ2-7
v_call: TRBV19
d_call: NA
clone_size: NA

cdr3_nt: TGTGCCAGCAGGAGGGAGTGGGCCACAGATACGCAGTATTTT
cdr3_aa: CASRREWATDTQYF
j_call: TRBJ2-3
v_call: TRBV27
d_call: NA
clone_size: once

cdr3_nt: TGTGCCAGCTCACCAACGTTCGGACAGGGCTCCTACGAGCAGTACTTC
cdr3_aa: CASSPTFGQGSYEQYF
j_call: TRBJ2-7
v_call: TRBV18
d_call: TRBD1
clone_size: NA

cdr3_nt: TGTGCCAGTATGGGACAGGTCAAAGAAAAACTGTTTTTT
cdr3_aa: CASMGQVKEKLFF
j_call: TRBJ1-4
v_call: TRBV19
d_call: TRBD1
clone_size: NA

cdr3_nt: TGTGCCAGCTCTTCGGACAGGGCCGGCTACACCTTC
cdr3_aa: CASSSDRAGYTF
j_call: TRBJ1-2
v_call: TRBV18
d_call: TRBD1
clone_size: NA

cdr3_nt: TGTGCCAGCAGCGTAGCAGCGGGAGTGCGGAATGAGCAGTTCTTC
cdr3_aa: CASSVAAGVRNEQFF
j_call: TRBJ2-1
v_call: TRBV9
d_call: TRBD2
clone_size: NA

cdr3_nt: TGTGCCAGCACTCAGGACAGGGAGGGGAATTCACCCCTCCACTTT
cdr3_aa: CASTQDREGNSPLHF
j_call: TRBJ1-6
v_call: TRBV2
d_call: TRBD1
clone_size: NA

cdr3_nt: TGTGCCAGCAGCTCAGGGGTTCTCTATGGCTACACCTTC
cdr3_aa: CASSSGVLYGYTF
j_call: TRBJ1-2
v_call: TRBV3-1/TRBV3-2
d_call: NA
clone_size: NA

cdr3_nt: TGTGCCAGCAGTTTAATGCAGGGAGGTCAGCCCCAGCATTTT
cdr3_aa: CASSLMQGGQPQHF
j_call: TRBJ1-5
v_call: TRBV28
d_call: NA
clone_size: NA